Listed below are T cell receptor beta chains from one sample, sequenced in a study of T cell responses to AZD1222 COVID-19 vaccine. This table comes from immunoSEQ multiplex PCR, and its TCRdb copy is limited to in-frame clones, with some not included. The table records some 200,000 clones, about 92% of them present only once. Sequencing was performed on peripheral blood, taken on day 0 of AZD1222 vaccination. All receptors come from an adult in good health. Each CDR3 is given with its conserved first and last residue. The D gene is left open where the match is weak. For some rows the clone size is stated as once, few or many, or as a class when expanded; others skip it.

v_gene,len,j_gene,abundance,d_gene,CDR3nt,CDR3aa
TRBV9,17,TRBJ2-5,.,TRBD2,TGTGCCAGCAGCGTAGGATCAAGCGGGGGGGCTTCGGAGACCCAGTACTTC,CASSVGSSGGASETQYF
TRBV19,13,TRBJ2-5,.,.,TGTGCCAGTAGTATCCAAGGTTACGAGACCCAGTACTTC,CASSIQGYETQYF
TRBV27,15,TRBJ2-2,.,.,TGTGCCAGTCTCGGCAGGGGCCCTTACACCGGGGAGCTGTTTTTT,CASLGRGPYTGELFF
TRBV6-6,15,TRBJ2-7,.,TRBD1,TGTGCCAGCAGTTACCCCGGGACAGGTTCCTACGAGCAGTACTTC,CASSYPGTGSYEQYF
TRBV3-1/TRBV3-2,15,TRBJ2-2,.,.,TGTGCCAGCAGCCAAGGTTCGGGCATATCCGGGGAGCTGTTTTTT,CASSQGSGISGELFF
TRBV3-1/TRBV3-2,15,TRBJ1-1,.,.,TGTGCCAGCAGCCAATTGGGGGTCTTGGGGACTGAAGCTTTCTTT,CASSQLGVLGTEAFF
TRBV27,10,TRBJ1-5,.,.,TGTGCCAGCAGGGGTCAGCCCCAGCATTTT,CASRGQPQHF
TRBV7-2,16,TRBJ1-6,.,.,TGTGCCAGCAGCTTAATTCAAGTACGGGGTAATTCACCCCTCCACTTT,CASSLIQVRGNSPLHF
TRBV2,14,TRBJ2-3,.,TRBD2,TGTGCCATCACCAAAGCGGGACTTGACGATACGCAGTATTTT,CAITKAGLDDTQYF
TRBV18,13,TRBJ1-1,.,.,TGTGCCAGCTCACCAGGGGTGGATGCTGAAGCTTTCTTT,CASSPGVDAEAFF
TRBV6-5,14,TRBJ2-3,.,.,TGTGCCAGCAGTTACTCCTTCAGGGCAGATACGCAGTATTTT,CASSYSFRADTQYF
TRBV5-6,15,TRBJ2-5,.,.,TGTGCCAGCAGCTTGTTCTCGGTCAGACAAGAGACCCAGTACTTC,CASSLFSVRQETQYF
TRBV5-1,14,TRBJ2-5,.,TRBD1,TGCGCCAGCAGCCAGGGACAGGGGGAGGAGACCCAGTACTTC,CASSQGQGEETQYF
TRBV6-5,14,TRBJ1-2,few,.,TGTGCCAGCAGTTCATACAGGGTTGCCTATGGCTACACCTTC,CASSSYRVAYGYTF
TRBV5-1,15,TRBJ1-4,once,TRBD1,TGCGCCAGCAGCTTTACCCAGACAGGGCGGGAAAAACTGTTTTTT,CASSFTQTGREKLFF
TRBV7-9,14,TRBJ2-2,.,TRBD1,TGTGCCAGCAGCTTTGAGGGGGCGGCCGGGGAGCTGTTTTTT,CASSFEGAAGELFF